The entry below gives a single T cell receptor beta chain sequence along with its context. Its antigen is currently unknown. One entry per CDR3 protein results from TCRdb running MiXCR on the 5' RACE reads. There are some 210,000 distinct CDR3 sequences in the sample; around 18% occur only once, and 2% to 3% lies in the top ten. This specimen comes from a study of T-cell memory formation after mild COVID-19. On the study more broadly: Most TCR clusters belonged to a single donor.

Study results and limitations: Contracting CD4+ clones sat mainly in CM and EM; CD8+ in EMRA.

The clonotype comes from an adult woman who had mild COVID-19 (a few samples of this study predate the infection). Cell type and time point are not known. Material: PBMCs or a T cell subset sorted from them (not recorded which).

The CDR3 region has the DNA TGTGCCAGCAGTCCCTCGACAGATGGCTACACCTTC. It encodes CASSPSTDGYTF. The V call is TRBV12-3 or TRBV12-4, the J call TRBJ1-2, with a possible D match to TRBD1 (5 bases). The CDR3 is 12 residues long. V lost 5 bases, J lost 6 bases, and 10 bases lay in between.